The present T cell receptor (beta chain) was sequenced within a study of cytomegalovirus exposure and HLA in healthy donors. Per the germline V gene, CDR1 is KGHSH and CDR2 is LQKENI. Losses at the gene ends were 3 bases for V and 1 base for J; bases not matched to a gene: 5. The CDR3 loop spans 15 amino acids. The PCR made use of 60 Vbeta and 13 Jbeta primers. Generated by immunoSEQ multiplex PCR, the TCRdb table keeps only in-frame clones and is missing some. The sample contains 90,000 to 120,000 clones, 60% to 75% of which appear only once. The material sequenced was PBMCs. The genes are TRBV18 and TRBJ1-1, with 7 bases identical to TRBD1. This TCR came from a man under 40 in good health and CMV-seronegative. CDR3 amino acids: CASSPGQLSNTEAFF. CDR3 DNA: TGTGCCAGCTCACCGGGACAGCTATCGAACACTGAAGCTTTCTTT.